The clone carrying this TCR beta chain was seen many times. The junction shows a germline mismatch at one end, possibly a read error. The length of the CDR3 is 14 residues. The germline V gene has CDR1 SGHKS and CDR2 YYEKEE (reference sequence). Researchers made TCR cDNA using 5'RACE template switching, and this step added a universal primer site and UMIs. TCRdb independently ran MiXCR on the 5' RACE reads; one entry per CDR3 protein. The table lists 250,000 to 350,000 distinct CDR3 sequences, 8.7% of them singletons, with about 3.5% in the top ten. This entry is derived from a study of T cells after yellow fever vaccination.

The material was CD4+ T cells sorted from PBMCs, obtained 5 days after the yellow fever booster vaccination. This TCR came from a man aged 18 to 30 who received the YFV17D yellow fever vaccine. The V and J genes are TRBV5-5 and TRBJ2-3; D is uncertain. CDR3 loop: CASSLDKNTHTQYF. In nucleotides, the CDR3 is TGTGCCAGCAGCTTGGATAAGAACACACATACGCAGTATTTT.